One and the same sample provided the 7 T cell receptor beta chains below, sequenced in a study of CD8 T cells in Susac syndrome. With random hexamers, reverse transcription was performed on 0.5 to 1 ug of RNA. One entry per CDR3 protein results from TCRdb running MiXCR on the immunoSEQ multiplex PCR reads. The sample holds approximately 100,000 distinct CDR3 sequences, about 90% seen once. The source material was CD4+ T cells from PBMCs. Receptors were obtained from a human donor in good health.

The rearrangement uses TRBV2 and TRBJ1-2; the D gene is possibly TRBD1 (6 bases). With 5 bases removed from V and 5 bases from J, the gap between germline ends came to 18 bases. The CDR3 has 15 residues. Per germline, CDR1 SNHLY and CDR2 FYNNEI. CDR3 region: CASSPGAGELYGYTF. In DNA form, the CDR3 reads TGTGCCAGCAGTCCCGGTGCAGGGGAGTTGTATGGCTACACCTTC.

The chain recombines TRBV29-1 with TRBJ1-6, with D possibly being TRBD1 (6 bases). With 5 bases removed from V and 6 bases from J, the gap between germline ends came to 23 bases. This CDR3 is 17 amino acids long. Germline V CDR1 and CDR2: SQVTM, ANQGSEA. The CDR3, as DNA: TGCAGCGTTCCCGATGCCCGGAGGACAGACTTTAATTCACCCCTCCACTTT. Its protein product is CSVPDARRTDFNSPLHF.

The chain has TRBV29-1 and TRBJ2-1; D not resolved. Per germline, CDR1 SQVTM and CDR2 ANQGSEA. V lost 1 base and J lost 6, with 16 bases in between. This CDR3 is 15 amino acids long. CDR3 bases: TGCAGCGTTGAAGGAAGTATATCTCGTCGCAATGAGCAGTTCTTC. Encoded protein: CSVEGSISRRNEQFF.

The CDR3 coding sequence is TGTGCCACCGTAACCGGGACAGGGTCCTACGAGCAGTACTTC. Its protein product is CATVTGTGSYEQYF. The chain carries TRBV10-3 and TRBJ2-7, with 9 bases lining up with TRBD1. The germline V gene has CDR1 ENHRY and CDR2 SYGVKD. The CDR3 has 14 residues. Trimming took 10 bases from V and 1 from J; bases not matched to a gene: 8.

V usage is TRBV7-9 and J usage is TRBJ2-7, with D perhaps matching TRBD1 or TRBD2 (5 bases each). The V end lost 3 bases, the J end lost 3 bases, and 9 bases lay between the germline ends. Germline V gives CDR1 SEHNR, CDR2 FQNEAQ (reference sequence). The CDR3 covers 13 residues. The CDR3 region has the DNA TGTGCCAGCAGCTTGGGGGACGGCTACGAGCAGTACTTC. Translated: CASSLGDGYEQYF.

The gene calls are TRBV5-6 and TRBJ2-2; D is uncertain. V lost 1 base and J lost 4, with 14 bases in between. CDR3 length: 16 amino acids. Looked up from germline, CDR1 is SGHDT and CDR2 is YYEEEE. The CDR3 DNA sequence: TGTGCCAGCAGCTTGCTTGGTGGAGCTGGCACCGGGGAGCTGTTTTTT. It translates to CASSLLGGAGTGELFF.

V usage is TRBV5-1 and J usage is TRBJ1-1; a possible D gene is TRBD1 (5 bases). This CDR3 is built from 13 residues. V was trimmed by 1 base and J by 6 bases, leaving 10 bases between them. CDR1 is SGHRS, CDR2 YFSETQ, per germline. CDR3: CASSLRRGAEAFF. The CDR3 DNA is TGCGCCAGCAGCTTGCGGCGGGGGGCTGAAGCTTTCTTT. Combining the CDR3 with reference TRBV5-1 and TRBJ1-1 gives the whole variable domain KAGVTQTPRYLIKTRGQQVTLSCSPISGHRSVSWYQQTPGQGLQFLFEYFSETQRNKGNFPGRFSGRQFSNSRSEMNVSTLELGDSALYLCASSLRRGAEAFFGQGTRLTVV.